Presented here are 13 T cell receptor beta chains from one specimen sequenced in a study of CXCR3-negative and CXCR3-positive naive CD8 T cells. All TRB cDNA libraries came from 5' RACE performed with UMI labels. One entry per CDR3 protein, without DNA, is what TCRdb gives after re-calling the 5' RACE reads. The sample table includes approximately 6,700 distinct CDR3 sequences. Specimen: naive CXCR3- CD8+ T cells from blood. The subset is: CD45RO-CCR7+CD27+CD95- naive CD8+ T cells lacking CXCR3 (TNR3-). These receptors all come from a human donor in good health. Some clones in this sample may be carry-over from other donors' samples.

This clonotype is identified as medium-sized (0.01 to 0.1%) from frequency. The CDR3 here is CASLPGASGSVNEQFF. V and J are TRBV7-6 and TRBJ2-1; TCRdb indicates TRBD2, and absent DNA this call remains unverified. Germline-derived CDR1 and CDR2 are SGHVS and FNYEAQ. The CDR3 length is 16 residues.

Frequency places this clonotype as medium-sized. CDR3 protein: CASSLETTESNYGYTF. V is TRBV7-9 and J is TRBJ1-2; absent DNA, TCRdb's TRBD1 call cannot be checked. The germline V gene encodes CDR1 SEHNR and CDR2 FQNEAQ (reference sequence). The CDR3 has 16 amino acids. Together with reference TRBV7-9 and TRBJ1-2, the CDR3 gives the full variable domain: DTGVSQNPRHKITKRGQNVTFRCDPISEHNRLYWYRQTLGQGPEFLTYFQNEAQLEKSRLLSDRFSAERPKGSFSTLEIQRTEQGDSAMYLCASSLETTESNYGYTFGSGTRLTVV.

This clonotype is labeled medium-sized based on frequency. The CDR3 here is CASSSPRLAGAFNEQFF. The gene calls are TRBV7-9 and TRBJ2-1; TCRdb picks TRBD2, but there is no DNA to check that call. Germline CDR1 and CDR2: SEHNR and FQNEAQ (reference sequence). The CDR3 has 17 amino acids.

This chain connects TRBV19 to TRBJ2-3; there is no DNA to check the TCRdb D call of TRBD1. The germline gives CDR1 LNHDA, CDR2 SQIVND (reference sequence). The CDR3 spans 15 residues. This chain's CDR3 is CASSADSSSTDTQYF.

This clonotype registers medium-sized (0.01 to 0.1%) by frequency. V and J are TRBV29-1 and TRBJ2-1; TCRdb lists TRBD1, though no DNA is available to test this call. Per the germline V gene, CDR1 is SQVTM and CDR2 is ANQGSEA. This CDR3 is built from 12 residues. Here the CDR3 reads CSAGTEPPEQFF.

The genes are TRBV29-1 and TRBJ1-2. From germline, CDR1 is SQVTM and CDR2 ANQGSEA. The CDR3 extends over 12 amino acids. CDR3 sequence reads: CSAPEGGYGYTF.

Frequency places this clonotype as medium-sized (0.01 to 0.1%). The V and J genes are TRBV23-1 and TRBJ2-2. TRBV23-1 belongs to the ORF category, with a function that is uncertain. CDR3 length equals 14 residues. The CDR3 loop is CASRQGMNTGELFF.

Its frequency marks this clonotype as medium-sized. The V call is TRBV14, the J call TRBJ2-2; the TCRdb D gene call, TRBD2, has no DNA to confirm it. The CDR3 is 16 residues long. From germline, CDR1 is SGHDN and CDR2 FVKESK. CDR3 loop: CASSQEREWNTGELFF.

Considering frequency, this clonotype is medium-sized. The V and J genes are TRBV12-3 or TRBV12-4 and TRBJ1-1; TCRdb reports TRBD1, a call that lacks DNA to check it against. This CDR3 is 14 amino acids long. The CDR3 loop is CASSWTGVNTEAFF.

The chain recombines TRBV7-3 with TRBJ2-7; TCRdb lists TRBD1, though no DNA is available to test this call. The CDR3 contains 13 residues. Germline V gives CDR1 SGHTA, CDR2 FQGTGA. This chain's CDR3 is CASSSSGTLEQYF. Based on the CDR3 plus reference TRBV7-3 and TRBJ2-7, the full variable domain is GAGVSQTPSNKVTEKGKYVELRCDPISGHTALYWYRQSLGQGPEFLIYFQGTGAADDSGLPNDRFFAVRPEGSVSTLKIQRTERGDSAVYLCASSSSGTLEQYFGPGTRLTVT.

This clonotype is classed as medium-sized by frequency. The genes are TRBV20-1 and TRBJ2-1; TCRdb's D call, TRBD1, is unchecked because there is no DNA. Germline CDR1 is DFQATT and CDR2 is SNEGSKA (reference sequence). The CDR3 is 12 amino acids. The CDR3 is CSAQGAGAEQFF.

This clonotype counts as medium-sized by frequency. The chain combines TRBV29-1 with TRBJ2-2; TCRdb selects TRBD2, and the lack of DNA leaves this call unchecked. The length of the CDR3 is 14 residues. Per the germline V gene, CDR1 is SQVTM and CDR2 is ANQGSEA. Here the CDR3 reads CSVEMGPVGGELFF.

Judged by frequency, this clonotype is medium-sized. The rearrangement uses TRBV4-2 and TRBJ2-1; TCRdb outputs TRBD2, but without DNA this stays unchecked. Germline V lookup: CDR1 LGHNA, CDR2 YNFKEQ. This CDR3 spans 16 amino acids. The CDR3 region is CASSQRGLGAPEEQFF.